Presented here are 29 T cell receptor beta chains from one specimen sequenced in a study of vaccination and CD4 T cells after COVID-19. Sequencing of DNA taken from cultured CD4+ T cells relied on the Oncomine TCR Beta short-read assay. Cultured CD4+ T cells were the source of extracted genomic DNA. Via MiXCR, TCRdb re-called the PCR reads, giving one row per CDR3 protein. The table includes 9,500 or so distinct CDR3 sequences, roughly 30% detected once. These receptors have no known antigen. Treatment in this sample: roughly 11-day PBMC culture with coronavirus spike peptide pools or control peptides (ViraFEST assay). The collection of CD4+ T cells from the unexposed donor took place before the COVID-19 pandemic (2011-2018). Sequenced: CD4+ T cells from blood, cultured in vitro. The receptors stem from a human donor in good health.

This clonotype was seen a handful of times. The chain combines TRBV6-1 with TRBJ2-7; D perhaps matches TRBD2 (7 bases). Germline V gives CDR1 MNHNS, CDR2 SASEGT. Between the trimmed V and J ends, which lost 6 bases and 3 bases, there was a span of 24 bases. The CDR3 runs to 17 residues. This chain's CDR3 is CASSLTAGGGRYYEQYF. The CDR3 region has the DNA TGTGCCAGCAGCCTTACGGCTGGCGGGGGCCGCTACTACGAGCAGTACTTC.

The chain couples TRBV7-6 to TRBJ2-1, with 8 bases identical to TRBD2. Germline values: CDR1 SGHVS, CDR2 FNYEAQ. V shed 3 bases and J 6 bases; nucleotides not matched to a gene: 22. The CDR3 loop spans 20 amino acids. The DNA of the CDR3 is TGTGCCAGCAGCTTTTCTCCCCCTCCCTGGGTTGTTAGCGGGACCAATGAGCAGTTCTTC. Residues: CASSFSPPPWVVSGTNEQFF.

The count of this clonotype is one. The CDR3 DNA sequence: TGTGCCAGCAGTCTAGCGGGAACTCAAGAGACCCAGTACTTC. Translating gives CASSLAGTQETQYF. The chain couples TRBV6-1 to TRBJ2-5; 9 nucleotides align to TRBD2. The CDR3 sequence is 14 residues long. Germline CDR1 is MNHNS and CDR2 is SASEGT. The V and J ends lost 5 bases and 2 bases, in that order; junction bases with no gene match: 3.

This chain links TRBV7-2 with TRBJ1-2, with D possibly TRBD1 on 5 matching bases. V lost 5 bases to trimming and J lost 7 bases, with 20 bases between them. The germline V gene encodes CDR1 SGHTA and CDR2 FQGNSA. This CDR3 comprises 15 residues. The chain's CDR3 is CASSPGPPGAGGYTF. For the CDR3, the DNA is TGTGCCAGCAGCCCCGGGCCCCCCGGGGCGGGTGGCTACACCTTC.

The V gene is TRBV5-4, the J gene TRBJ2-5, with D maybe TRBD1 (6 bases). The V end was cut by 1 base, the J end by 5 bases, with 15 bases between. The CDR3 has 15 amino acids. Germline values: CDR1 SGHNT, CDR2 YYREEE (reference sequence). CDR3 protein: CASSLSTGLGETQYF. The CDR3 nucleotides read TGTGCCAGCAGCTTGTCGACAGGCCTCGGTGAGACCCAGTACTTC.

This rearrangement joins TRBV19 to TRBJ1-5; tentative D call: TRBD1 (5 bases). The CDR3 is 14 residues long. Germline V lookup: CDR1 LNHDA, CDR2 SQIVND (reference sequence). V lost 5 bases to trimming and J lost 3 bases, with 11 bases between them. The CDR3 sequence is CASSEGNNNQPQHF. Here the CDR3 DNA reads TGTGCCAGTAGTGAGGGGAACAACAATCAGCCCCAGCATTTT.

This chain uses TRBV19 with TRBJ2-7; possibly TRBD2 for D (7 bases). The CDR3 is 13 amino acids. Germline V gene data show CDR1 as LNHDA and CDR2 as SQIVND (reference sequence). V lost 8 bases, J lost 2 bases, and 13 bases lay in between. Written as DNA, the CDR3 is TGTGCCAGTTCTCAGGGGAGGGCCTACGAGCAGTACTTC. This encodes CASSQGRAYEQYF.

This clonotype is judged medium-sized. The chain combines TRBV6-1 with TRBJ1-5; 7 nucleotides match TRBD1. Trimming at V came to 7 bases and at J to 3 bases, leaving 6 bases not matched to a gene. Germline V lookup: CDR1 MNHNS, CDR2 SASEGT. The CDR3 spans 14 residues. The CDR3 nucleotides are TGTGCCAGCAATCCGCAGGGGGTCAATCAGCCCCAGCATTTT. Translating gives CASNPQGVNQPQHF.

This clonotype has a handful of counts. This chain uses TRBV20-1 with TRBJ2-3; 10 bases are shared with TRBD2. V trimming: 1 base; J trimming: 4 bases; junction bases outside the gene matches: 2. The germline gives CDR1 DFQATT, CDR2 SNEGSKA (reference sequence). The CDR3 is 14 residues long. The CDR3 DNA reads TGCAGTGCTAGAGGAGCGGGAGGGCCAGATACGCAGTATTTT. It translates to CSARGAGGPDTQYF.

J is TRBJ1-2 and V is TRBV19, with D possibly matching TRBD1 (5 bases). The CDR3 runs 13 residues. In germline, CDR1 is LNHDA, CDR2 SQIVND (reference sequence). V lost 3 bases to trimming and J lost 6 bases, with 11 bases between them. The CDR3 sequence is CASSIDSRDGYTF. DNA of the CDR3: TGTGCCAGTAGTATTGACAGCAGGGATGGCTACACCTTC.

This clonotype turned up a few times. The chain uses TRBV27 and TRBJ1-3, with 8 positions matching TRBD1. With 7 bases clipped from V and 0 bases from J, the junction kept 8 bases outside the gene matches. The CDR3 length is 16 residues. Germline V gives CDR1 MNHEY, CDR2 SMNVEV (reference sequence). The CDR3: CASKRTGLSSGNTIYF. Written as DNA, the CDR3 is TGTGCCAGCAAACGGACAGGGTTAAGCTCTGGAAACACCATATATTTT.

V usage is TRBV9 and J usage is TRBJ1-2; D is uncertain. The V gene's germline CDR1 is SGDLS and CDR2 YYNGEE. Between the trimmed V and J ends, which lost 4 bases and 2 bases, there was a span of 12 bases. The CDR3 length is 14 residues. This chain's CDR3 is CASSRREGNYGYTF. CDR3 coding DNA: TGTGCCAGCAGCCGCCGGGAGGGCAACTATGGCTACACCTTC.

The genes are TRBV7-3 and TRBJ2-1, with D perhaps matching TRBD1 or TRBD2 (5 bases each). The CDR3 is 15 amino acids. The V gene lost 2 bases and the J gene lost 5 bases, with 13 bases spanning the gap. CDR1 and CDR2 from the germline V gene are SGHTA and FQGTGA. CDR3 nucleotide sequence: TGTGCCAGCAGCTTACCGGGACGGGAAGACAATGAGCAGTTCTTC. Translation: CASSLPGREDNEQFF.

This clonotype has a handful of counts. This chain connects TRBV7-9 to TRBJ1-1; D is unclear. Trimming left V 3 bases short and J 5 bases short, with 10 bases between. The germline gives CDR1 SEHNR, CDR2 FQNEAQ (reference sequence). CDR3 length: 13 amino acids. The CDR3 region is CASSFPKGTEAFF. In DNA form, the CDR3 reads TGTGCCAGCAGCTTCCCAAAGGGAACTGAAGCTTTCTTT. Full variable domain (missing parts from reference TRBV7-9 and TRBJ1-1): DTGVSQNPRHKITKRGQNVTFRCDPISEHNRLYWYRQTLGQGPEFLTYFQNEAQLEKSRLLSDRFSAERPKGSFSTLEIQRTEQGDSAMYLCASSFPKGTEAFFGQGTRLTVV.

This chain joins TRBV21-1 and TRBJ2-1; TRBD2, the table's D call, was not compared with the DNA. TRBV21-1 is a known pseudogene. The CDR3 is 16 residues long. The DNA for the CDR3 is TGTGCCAGCAGCAAAGACGAGCGGGAGGAATACAATGAGCAGTTCTTC. The encoded protein is CASSKDEREEYNEQFF.

In its sample, this clonotype is medium-sized. The chain joins TRBV6-5 to TRBJ1-1; D may be TRBD1 (5 bases). Germline assignment: CDR1 MNHEY and CDR2 SVGAGI. This CDR3 is 15 amino acids long. Trimming removed 9 bases at V and 4 bases at J, with 21 bases between. The CDR3 sequence is CASRSSSTGTTEAFF. The CDR3 DNA sequence: TGTGCCAGTCGTTCCTCTAGTACAGGTACCACTGAAGCTTTCTTT.

V usage is TRBV6-1 and J usage is TRBJ2-1, with D perhaps matching TRBD1 (5 bases). The CDR3 covers 21 residues. The germline V gene encodes CDR1 MNHNS and CDR2 SASEGT. Trimming pared 8 bases from V and 2 bases from J, leaving 34 bases between. The CDR3: CASSRQGSHLLSKRTYNEQFF. The CDR3 nucleotides read TGTGCCAGCTCTCGGCAGGGAAGTCACCTCCTTAGTAAGAGGACCTACAATGAGCAGTTCTTC.

The chain recombines TRBV7-6 with TRBJ2-7; the match to TRBD1 covers 8 bases. V dropped 1 base and J dropped 5; count of bases not matched to a gene: 4. The germline V gene encodes CDR1 SGHVS and CDR2 FNYEAQ. This CDR3 comprises 14 residues. The CDR3, as DNA: TGTGCCAGCAGCTTAGAACAGGGGGTCAACGAGCAGTACTTC. Its protein product is CASSLEQGVNEQYF.

This clonotype has a handful of counts. The chain uses TRBV20-1 and TRBJ1-2, with 8 bases identical to TRBD1. This CDR3 is built from 13 residues. Germline V CDR1 and CDR2: DFQATT, SNEGSKA (reference sequence). The junction had 4 bases not matched to a gene; V was cut back by 0 bases and J by 7 bases. CDR3 region: CSARDQGAGGYTF. The CDR3 DNA is TGCAGTGCTAGAGATCAGGGGGCAGGTGGCTACACCTTC.

This clonotype occurred a few times. CDR3 in amino acids: CSARDPATRAAEAFF. The CDR3 region has the DNA TGCAGTGCTAGAGATCCCGCAACCAGGGCTGCTGAAGCTTTCTTT. The gene calls are TRBV20-1 and TRBJ1-1; D perhaps matches TRBD1 (5 bases). Deletions cut 0 bases from V and 6 bases from J, with 17 bases between. CDR1 is DFQATT, CDR2 SNEGSKA, per germline (reference sequence). The CDR3 contains 15 residues.

The chain recombines TRBV19 with TRBJ2-5; 9 nucleotides line up with TRBD1. The CDR3 consists of 15 residues. The V gene end was trimmed by 4 bases and the J gene end by 5 bases; junction bases not matched to a gene: 8. Germline values: CDR1 LNHDA, CDR2 SQIVND (reference sequence). CDR3 region: CASSTMGTGRETQYF. The CDR3 DNA follows: TGTGCCAGTAGTACTATGGGGACAGGGAGGGAGACCCAGTACTTC.

In nucleotides, the CDR3 is TGTGCCAGCAGCCTATGGACTAGCGGGATCGCCTACGAGCAGTACTTC. It specifies CASSLWTSGIAYEQYF. The rearrangement uses TRBV7-2 and TRBJ2-7, with 12 bases matching TRBD2. There are 16 residues in the CDR3. The V segment lost 5 bases and the J segment 2 bases; nucleotides outside the gene matches: 7. CDR1 and CDR2 (germline): SGHTA, FQGNSA. The full variable domain, completed using reference TRBV7-2 and TRBJ2-7, is GAGVSQSPSNKVTEKGKDVELRCDPISGHTALYWYRQSLGQGLEFLIYFQGNSAPDKSGLPSDRFSAERTGGSVSTLTIQRTQQEDSAVYLCASSLWTSGIAYEQYFGPGTRLTVT.

V and J are TRBV7-9 and TRBJ2-2, with D unresolved. V was clipped by 1 base and J by 3 bases, with 6 bases between them. Per germline, CDR1 SEHNR and CDR2 FQNEAQ (reference sequence). This CDR3 is 14 amino acids long. The CDR3 DNA reads as TGTGCCAGCAGCTTAGACACCCACACCGGGGAGCTGTTTTTT. It codes for CASSLDTHTGELFF.

The chain carries TRBV4-1 and TRBJ1-5; D is uncertain. Germline CDR1 MGHRA, CDR2 YSYEKL. With 1 base removed from V and 5 bases from J, the gap between germline ends came to 15 bases. The length of the CDR3 is 16 residues. The CDR3, as DNA: TGCGCCAGCAGCCAAGGTGGGGTATGGTTGGATCAGCCCCAGCATTTT. Its translation: CASSQGGVWLDQPQHF.

V gene TRBV19 combines with J gene TRBJ2-5; 7 nucleotides align to TRBD2. V trimming: 7 bases; J trimming: 7 bases; junction bases outside the gene matches: 12. CDR3 length equals 14 residues. The germline CDR1 and CDR2 sequences are LNHDA and SQIVND (reference sequence). The CDR3 DNA sequence: TGTGCCAGTACCTCTAGCGGTAGGCAGGGGACCCAGTACTTC. It encodes CASTSSGRQGTQYF.

The CDR3 DNA reads TGTGCCAGCAGCCAAGACGGGACTAGCGGGAGGGATGAGCAGTTCTTC. It codes for CASSQDGTSGRDEQFF. The rearrangement uses TRBV4-2 and TRBJ2-1; the match to TRBD2 covers 16 bases. Germline loops: CDR1 LGHNA, CDR2 YNFKEQ. CDR3 size: 16 residues. The junction had 1 base not matched to a gene; V was cut back by 0 bases and J by 8 bases.

This chain uses TRBV7-2 with TRBJ2-2; D unclear. Germline CDR1 SGHTA, CDR2 FQGNSA. This CDR3 is 14 amino acids long. V gave up 6 bases and J gave up 6 bases, with 14 bases separating them. CDR3 bases: TGTGCCAGCAGGCGTTCGATGGGTGCCGGGGAGCTGTTTTTT. Protein product: CASRRSMGAGELFF.

V is TRBV6-1 and J is TRBJ2-7; 7 bases are shared with TRBD2. Germline V gene sequence: CDR1 MNHNS, CDR2 SASEGT. The V and J ends lost 8 bases and 4 bases, in that order; junction bases with no gene match: 14. The CDR3 has 15 amino acids. DNA for the CDR3: TGTGCCAGCTCGGGAAGCGGGACGGCACGTTACGAGCAGTACTTC. Translated, it gives CASSGSGTARYEQYF.

This chain uses TRBV4-3 with TRBJ2-2; the D is unclear. V shed 0 bases and J shed 1 base, with 6 bases lying between them. This CDR3 contains 15 residues. The germline V gene has CDR1 LGHNA and CDR2 YSLEER. The CDR3, as DNA: TGCGCCAGCAGCCAAGAGCGCCAGAACACCGGGGAGCTGTTTTTT. Its translation: CASSQERQNTGELFF.